This is a list of T cell receptor beta chains from one sample in a study of blood T cell repertoires in COVID-19. Profiling relied on immunoSEQ multiplex PCR, and the TCRdb table lists in-frame clones only, not all of them. The sample has just under 90,000 clones; 90% are singletons. Source material: peripheral blood. Receptor source: a man between 60 and 70 years old with acute or convalescent COVID-19. Each CDR3 is given with its conserved first and last residue. The order of the fields is J gene, D gene, clone size, V gene, CDR3 DNA, CDR3 protein. The D gene is left open where the match is weak. For some rows the clone size is stated as once, few or many, or as a class when expanded; others skip it.

TRBJ1-5 TRBD1 NA TRBV19 TGTGCCAGTAGTGTCAACAGGGGTCCGAATCAGCCCCAGCATTTT CASSVNRGPNQPQHF
TRBJ1-5 TRBD1 NA TRBV5-6 TGTGCCAGCAGCATGACCGACAGGGCAAATCAGCCCCAGCATTTT CASSMTDRANQPQHF
TRBJ2-2 TRBD2 few TRBV5-4 TGTGCCAGCAGCCATCCGGGACTAGCGGGAGTAGGGACCGGGGAGCTGTTTTTT CASSHPGLAGVGTGELFF
TRBJ2-7 TRBD2 NA TRBV7-9 TGTGCCAGCAGCATTAGCGGGAGAGGCGGCGAGCAGTACTTC CASSISGRGGEQYF
TRBJ1-2 NA NA TRBV30 TGTGCCTGGAGTGCCGGAGGGCCCGGGAGCTACACCTTC CAWSAGGPGSYTF
TRBJ2-2 NA NA TRBV5-5 TGTGCCAGCAGCTTAATCCCAGGCCTCGCGAACACCGGGGAGCTGTTTTTT CASSLIPGLANTGELFF
TRBJ2-1 TRBD2 NA TRBV6-2/TRBV6-3 TGTGCCAGCAGTCGAAGCAGCGGGAGGGGATACAATGAGCAGTTCTTC CASSRSSGRGYNEQFF
TRBJ2-7 TRBD2 NA TRBV19 TGTGCCAGTAGTATAGTTGGTGGTAGCGGGGGACACTACGAGCAGTACTTC CASSIVGGSGGHYEQYF
TRBJ2-1 TRBD1 NA TRBV19 TGTGCCAGTAGGGACAGGGGCTACAATGAGCAGTTCTTC CASRDRGYNEQFF
TRBJ2-7 TRBD2 NA TRBV6-2/TRBV6-3 TGTGCCAGCAGTCTCACTAGCGGGAGACGCGAGCAGTACTTC CASSLTSGRREQYF
TRBJ2-7 TRBD1 NA TRBV27 TGTGCCAGCAGTTCGACAGGGGGCTGGTACGAGCAGTACTTC CASSSTGGWYEQYF
TRBJ1-1 NA NA TRBV28 TGTGCCAGCAGTTTTAGCCTAGACAGGGAAGCTTTCTTT CASSFSLDREAFF
TRBJ2-7 TRBD1 NA TRBV19 TGTGCCAGTAGTAGGGGACAGGGGTTCTCCTACGAGCAGTACTTC CASSRGQGFSYEQYF
TRBJ1-4 NA NA TRBV19 TGTGCCAGTAGTAATACAGGGATGGGGACTGAAAAACTGTTTTTT CASSNTGMGTEKLFF
TRBJ2-4 TRBD1 NA TRBV27 TGTGCCAGCAGTCCCAACCCGGACAGGGAGGACATTCAGTACTTC CASSPNPDREDIQYF
TRBJ1-2 NA NA TRBV5-4 TGTGCCAGCAGCTTGGTGAGAGACTATGGCTACACCTTC CASSLVRDYGYTF
TRBJ1-4 TRBD1 few TRBV30 TGTGCCTGGAGTTTCCGGACAGGGGGAAGGGAAAAACTGTTTTTT CAWSFRTGGREKLFF
TRBJ1-5 NA NA TRBV20-1 TGCAGTGCTAGTTCGGACTATAATCAGCCCCAGCATTTT CSASSDYNQPQHF
TRBJ2-1 TRBD1 NA TRBV28 TGTGCCAGCAGTCCCAGACAGGGGAGCTCCTACAATGAGCAGTTCTTC CASSPRQGSSYNEQFF
TRBJ2-3 TRBD2 NA TRBV7-2 TGTGCCAGCAGCCTACTAGCGGGCACAGATACGCAGTATTTT CASSLLAGTDTQYF
TRBJ1-6 TRBD1 NA TRBV7-9 TGTGCCAGCAGCTGGGGGGACAGTTATAATTCACCCCTCCACTTT CASSWGDSYNSPLHF
TRBJ2-7 NA NA TRBV24-1 TGTGCCACCAGTGACACAGGACGGTCAACCTACGAGCAGTACTTC CATSDTGRSTYEQYF
TRBJ2-4 TRBD2 NA TRBV4-3 TGCGCCAGCAGCCCTACTTCGGGACTAGCGGGCGTTGTAGCCAAAAACATTCAGTACTTC CASSPTSGLAGVVAKNIQYF
TRBJ2-7 TRBD2 NA TRBV20-1 TGCAGTGCTAGTAGCGGGAGGAGATCCCTCGAGCAGTACTTC CSASSGRRSLEQYF
TRBJ2-5 TRBD1 NA TRBV11-3 TGTGCCAGCAGCGTACCCAGGGGGCTCCCCACCAGGGAGACCCAGTACTTC CASSVPRGLPTRETQYF
TRBJ1-2 NA once TRBV15 TGTGCCACCAGCCTAGAAAGAATAACTAACTATGGCTACACCTTC CATSLERITNYGYTF
TRBJ1-5 TRBD1 NA TRBV24-1 TGTGCCACCAGTGACCCCCGGGACAGGGGAAGCAATCAGCCCCAGCATTTT CATSDPRDRGSNQPQHF
TRBJ2-1 TRBD1 NA TRBV29-1 TGCAGCGTGGACAGGGGGAGTGAGCAGTTCTTC CSVDRGSEQFF
TRBJ1-6 TRBD1 NA TRBV19 TGTGCCAGTAGTATAAACTGGGACAGGCTAAATTCACCCCTCCACTTT CASSINWDRLNSPLHF
TRBJ2-2 TRBD2 few TRBV27 TGTGCCAGCAGTTCGACCCTAGTGGGAGGGCGTGGCACCGGGGAGCTGTTTTTT CASSSTLVGGRGTGELFF
TRBJ2-4 TRBD2 NA TRBV19 TGTGCCAGTAGGGAGGGGGTTGGGGCTGCTAGCGGGAGAAACATTCAGTACTTC CASREGVGAASGRNIQYF
TRBJ1-1 TRBD1 once TRBV2 TGTGCCAGCAGTTCCGGGACAGCACCGCCTGAAGCTTTCTTT CASSSGTAPPEAFF
TRBJ2-2 TRBD1 NA TRBV9 TGTGCCAGCAGCTCACCCTTTTTAGGGGGCGACGCCGGGGAGCTGTTTTTT CASSSPFLGGDAGELFF
TRBJ1-5 NA NA TRBV19 TGTGCCAGTAGTATAGTGGGGGGTCAGCCCCAGCATTTT CASSIVGGQPQHF